These 5 T cell receptor beta chains originate from one sample sequenced in a study of blood T cell repertoires in COVID-19. Here immunoSEQ multiplex PCR was the method, and the copy in TCRdb shows in-frame clones only, minus some. The table lists over 200,000 clones, approximately 90% of them singletons. The sequencing sample was made of PBMCs or T cells enriched from blood (not recorded which). Receptor source: a man aged 25 to 40 who had recovered from COVID-19.

The chain employs TRBV27 and TRBJ2-3; 10 bases are a match to TRBD2. J gave up 4 bases and V 5 bases, and 6 bases lay outside the gene matches. This CDR3 is 15 amino acids long. Germline V CDR1 and CDR2: MNHEY, SMNVEV (reference sequence). The chain's CDR3 is CASSLGLAAPDTQYF. In nucleotides, the CDR3 is TGTGCCAGCAGTCTTGGACTAGCGGCCCCAGATACGCAGTATTTT.

CDR3 region: CASRATSGSLDTQYF. CDR3 in DNA: TGTGCCAGCAGAGCGACTAGCGGGAGTTTAGATACGCAGTATTTT. This chain uses TRBV7-9 with TRBJ2-3; 12 nucleotides line up with TRBD2. The junction had 6 bases not matched to a gene; V was cut back by 6 bases and J by 5 bases. The CDR3 sequence is 15 residues long. Germline V gene lookup returns CDR1 SEHNR and CDR2 FQNEAQ (reference sequence). The entire variable domain, with the rest obtained from reference TRBV7-9 and TRBJ2-3, is as follows: DTGVSQNPRHKITKRGQNVTFRCDPISEHNRLYWYRQTLGQGPEFLTYFQNEAQLEKSRLLSDRFSAERPKGSFSTLEIQRTEQGDSAMYLCASRATSGSLDTQYFGPGTRLTVL.

J is TRBJ2-7 and V is TRBV4-3; D call uncertain. The germline V and J ends were trimmed by 1 base and 0 bases, with 10 bases remaining between them. Germline-derived CDR1 and CDR2 are LGHNA and YSLEER. This CDR3 is built from 15 residues. In DNA form, the CDR3 reads TGCGCCAGCAGCCAAGGGTTTGAGCACTCCTACGAGCAGTACTTC. As protein: CASSQGFEHSYEQYF.

The J gene is TRBJ2-1, the V gene TRBV10-3; weak D call: TRBD2 (6 bases). Between the trimmed V and J ends, which lost 7 bases and 8 bases, there was a span of 18 bases. The CDR3 loop spans 14 amino acids. Germline CDR1 ENHRY, CDR2 SYGVKD. The chain's CDR3 is CAIKREAYGHEQFF. The CDR3 bases are TGTGCCATCAAAAGGGAGGCCTATGGCCATGAGCAGTTCTTC.

The rearrangement links TRBV7-6 to TRBJ2-5, with 11 nucleotides matching TRBD2. CDR1 is SGHVS, CDR2 FNYEAQ, per germline. V shed 1 base and J 5 bases; nucleotides not matched to a gene: 3. The CDR3 loop spans 15 amino acids. The CDR3 region is CASSLGASGGETQYF. Here the CDR3 DNA reads TGTGCCAGCAGCTTAGGGGCTAGCGGGGGGGAGACCCAGTACTTC.